Each of the 6 T cell receptor beta chains below was sequenced from the same sample in a study of T cell responses to AZD1222 COVID-19 vaccine. Profiling relied on immunoSEQ multiplex PCR, and the TCRdb table lists in-frame clones only, not all of them. The sample has roughly 99,000 clones; approximately 90% are singletons. Sequenced here: peripheral blood, sampled 28 days after the second AZD1222 dose. The receptors come from an adult who received the AZD1222 COVID-19 vaccine.

The chain has TRBV27 and TRBJ2-1; TRBD2 aligns across 8 bases. The V gene end was trimmed by 7 bases and the J gene end by 4 bases; junction bases not matched to a gene: 9. This CDR3 has 15 amino acids. Per germline, CDR1 MNHEY and CDR2 SMNVEV (reference sequence). The CDR3 DNA sequence: TGTGCCAGCATTTTCAGCGGGGGCCAGTACAATGAGCAGTTCTTC. This translates into CASIFSGGQYNEQFF.

The genes are TRBV6-5 and TRBJ2-1; TRBD2 might be the D (5 bases). V was shortened by 2 bases and J by 1 base, with 12 bases between the two germline ends. Germline values: CDR1 MNHEY, CDR2 SVGAGI. The CDR3 is made up of 16 amino acids. This CDR3 is CASSYGTRGSYNEQFF. CDR3 nucleotide sequence: TGTGCCAGCAGTTACGGAACTAGAGGGTCCTACAATGAGCAGTTCTTC.

The V gene is TRBV10-1, the J gene TRBJ2-6; unclear D gene. V was pared by 3 bases and J by 7 bases, with 16 bases between. Per the germline V gene, CDR1 is WNHNN and CDR2 is SYGVQD (reference sequence). The CDR3 totals 16 residues. CDR3 bases: TGCGCCAGCAGTGAAGATGACGTAGGCTCCGCCAACGTCCTGACTTTC. The encoded protein is CASSEDDVGSANVLTF.

The gene calls are TRBV27 and TRBJ1-2; D is possibly TRBD1 (5 bases). The germline V gene has CDR1 MNHEY and CDR2 SMNVEV (reference sequence). The ends were cut back, 4 bases at V and 2 bases at J, with 8 bases in the middle. The CDR3 is made up of 13 amino acids. The CDR3: CASSSGPNYGYTF. The DNA of the CDR3 is TGTGCCAGCAGTTCGGGACCGAACTATGGCTACACCTTC.

This rearrangement joins TRBV7-2 to TRBJ1-2; D may be TRBD1 (5 bases). The CDR3 totals 16 residues. CDR1 and CDR2 (germline): SGHTA, FQGNSA. Between the trimmed V and J ends, which lost 1 base and 4 bases, there was a span of 16 bases. DNA of the CDR3: TGTGCCAGCAGCTTAGGAATTCAGGGAGCAACCTATGGCTACACCTTC. The encoded protein is CASSLGIQGATYGYTF. The full variable domain, completed using reference TRBV7-2 and TRBJ1-2, is GAGVSQSPSNKVTEKGKDVELRCDPISGHTALYWYRQSLGQGLEFLIYFQGNSAPDKSGLPSDRFSAERTGGSVSTLTIQRTQQEDSAVYLCASSLGIQGATYGYTFGSGTRLTVV.

This clone was seen once. The chain joins TRBV7-8 to TRBJ1-1; 10 nucleotides match TRBD1. This CDR3 is 17 amino acids long. Trimming cost V 5 bases and J 0 bases; bases outside gene matches: 9. CDR1 SGHVS and CDR2 FQNEAQ come from the germline V gene. The CDR3 nucleotides read TGTGCCAGCAGCCCCGCCCGGACAGGGGGTATGAACACTGAAGCTTTCTTT. Its translation is CASSPARTGGMNTEAFF.